This T cell receptor (beta chain) was captured in a study of chemoradiotherapy in HPV16-positive cancers. Some clones are missing from TCRdb's copy, which holds only in-frame ones; the method was immunoSEQ multiplex PCR. The table lists 12,000 to 15,000 clones, approximately 90% of them singletons, with 2.7% in the top ten. After removal of 3 bases from V and 2 bases from J, the junction contained 10 bases not matched to a gene. Germline values: CDR1 SGHRS, CDR2 YFSETQ. This CDR3 has 17 residues. The receptor was derived from a human donor with HPV-associated anogenital cancer. Sequences were derived from blood, sampled from a patient who underwent chemoradiotherapy. This chain uses TRBV5-1 with TRBJ2-1; 8 bases map to TRBD1. The CDR3 region is CASSSLETGVAYNEQFF. Written as DNA, the CDR3 is TGCGCCAGCAGCTCGCTGGAGACAGGGGTCGCCTACAATGAGCAGTTCTTC.